Detailed here is one TCR beta chain. Assay: immunoSEQ multiplex PCR; the TCRdb copy retains only in-frame clones and omits some. The data contain approximately 250,000 clones, about 84% of them singletons. V trimming: 6 bases; J trimming: 7 bases; junction bases outside the gene matches: 9. Germline CDR1 ENHRY, CDR2 SYGVKD. The CDR3 loop spans 14 amino acids. This sample is drawn from a study of blood T cell repertoires in COVID-19. This sequence originates from a woman of 80 years or more with COVID-19, enrolled during active disease. The sample was peripheral blood. This chain joins TRBV10-3 and TRBJ1-2; 9 bases are a match to TRBD1. The CDR3 loop reads CAISGRGQGFGYTF. The CDR3 DNA is TGTGCCATCAGCGGGCGGGGACAGGGATTTGGCTACACCTTC.